This T cell receptor (beta chain) emerged from a study of blood T cell repertoires in COVID-19. Study overall: The study drew acute and convalescent COVID-19 samples from the United States, Italy and Spain. Sample material is recorded as cDNA or gDNA derived from T cells, B-cell-depleted T cells, or PBMCs.

In the study's own analysis: By means of reference gene primer amplification, nucleated cell counts were estimated. Sequencing used immunoSEQ multiplex PCR; TCRdb keeps in-frame clones, though not all of them. V and J calls plus clone size are reproduced from that table; the DNA served to infer D and trimming. Here the sample spans under 250,000 clones, about 82% being singletons. The Seattle patients joined while their infection was active and were tracked longitudinally afterward. Sequencing input: peripheral blood. The source is a woman of 80 years or more with COVID-19, enrolled during active disease.

As DNA, the CDR3 is TGTGCCAGCAGCCGGGGATCCCAAGAGACCCAGTACTTC. Translated, it gives CASSRGSQETQYF. The V gene is TRBV5-4, the J gene TRBJ2-5; possible D gene TRBD2, 5 bases. V was clipped by 4 bases and J by 1 base, with 8 bases between them. Germline CDR1 reads SGHNT; CDR2 reads YYREEE (reference sequence). CDR3 size: 13 residues.